This T cell receptor (beta chain) stems from a study of post-analysis software for immune sequencing data. Study at large: The disease courses spanned relapsing-remitting, secondary progressive and progressive-relapsing forms of multiple sclerosis.

This clonotype has a handful of counts. No antigen is known for it. Overall study results and limits: A significant reduction in normalized Chao1 diversity was observed in multiple sclerosis patients versus controls. Higher frequency in patients than in controls was seen for about five TRBV segments, with TRBV5-6, TRBV5-1 and TRBV20-1 among them.

Presence of unique molecular identifiers characterized the TCR beta cDNA libraries. There were 1 to 10 million T cells, and 480,000 or so cDNA molecules came from them. TCRdb processed the PCR reads anew with MiXCR; each CDR3 protein has one entry. The sample lists hundreds of thousands of distinct CDR3 sequences; 30% were seen once. The J segment lost 7 bases and the V segment lost 0 bases, leaving 6 bases of the junction unmatched. The CDR3 is made up of 15 amino acids. The germline V gene encodes CDR1 MNHEY and CDR2 SMNVEV (reference sequence). Source material: blood. This rearrangement joins TRBV27 to TRBJ2-7; 10 bases fit TRBD1. This receptor was obtained from a girl between 10 and 17 years old with multiple sclerosis. The CDR3 nucleotides read TGTGCCAGCAGTTTATCTGGGACAGGGGCGGCGGAGCAGTACTTC. It translates to CASSLSGTGAAEQYF.